The present entry profiles one TCR beta chain with its context. The sample originates from a study of blood T cell repertoires in COVID-19. Clones were sequenced by immunoSEQ multiplex PCR, and TCRdb holds only the in-frame ones, with some missing. Among approximately 140,000 clones listed, 86% were seen once. The source material was peripheral blood. This TCR derives from an older woman with acute or convalescent COVID-19.

CDR3 DNA: TGTGCCAGTAGCCCGACTAGCGGGGGCGGTTACAATGAGCAGTTCTTC. This encodes CASSPTSGGGYNEQFF. The V and J genes are TRBV19 and TRBJ2-1; the match to TRBD2 covers 12 bases. CDR1 LNHDA and CDR2 SQIVND come from the germline V gene (reference sequence). The CDR3 covers 16 residues. V lost 6 bases, J lost 4 bases, and 7 bases stayed unmatched.